The clone carrying this T cell receptor (beta chain) has at least ten counts. The sample is drawn from a study of early T cells in non-severe SARS-CoV-2 infection. Background on the study: Alpha and beta chains were unpaired, from unsorted whole-blood bulk RNA.

Individual cDNA molecules received unique molecular identifiers. In TCRdb, the 5' RACE reads were re-called with MiXCR into one record per CDR3 protein. The sample yields approximately 56,000 distinct CDR3 sequences, roughly 9.2% seen once. Trimming removed 6 bases from V and 7 bases from J, with 13 bases in between. Germline CDR1 and CDR2: SQVTM and ANQGSEA. The CDR3 consists of 11 residues. Sequenced: whole blood. This sequence originates from an adult who was a healthcare worker with PCR-confirmed SARS-CoV-2 infection or an uninfected control (not recorded which). V gene TRBV29-1 combines with J gene TRBJ2-7, with D possibly being TRBD1 (7 bases). The CDR3 DNA sequence: TGCAGCGTCCAGGGGGACTTGGAGCAGTACTTC. Translation gives CSVQGDLEQYF.